This TCR beta chain was observed in a study of immune aging and cytomegalovirus after organ transplant (dated by TCRdb to the early 2020s). Concerning the study at large: All transplant recipients received three-drug immunosuppression with prednisone, tacrolimus, and mycophenolate.

Overall study results and their limits: Because CD57 was not measured in the sequencing data, a conservative gene-based aging definition was used instead. Following viremia, aged-phenotype cells rose post-transplant in clones of any size, with the rise occurring earlier in large clones (days 200-264) than in small clones. Large clones contained a bigger proportion of TEMRA cells, and over time the seven largest clones (around 1,800 cells) picked up aged and TEMRA cells and lost TCM cells.

The time point label on this specimen signifies: five sample-tagged time points from pre-transplant (day -1) to day 368 post-transplant, pooled. Thawed PBMC were stimulated with a CMV IE-1 overlapping peptide library for around 11 hours, with no transport inhibitors added. After being thawed and rested overnight, the cells were stimulated in R10 medium along with CD28/CD49d costimulation. The IE-1 peptide library consisted of 15-amino-acid peptides overlapping by 11 amino acids. Samples from each time point were barcoded using BD Single-Cell Multiplexing Kit Sample Tags, then pooled and stained with oligo-conjugated anti-CD45RA and sorting antibodies. A BD FACSAria III was used to sort CMV-responsive CD8+CD137+ and CD4+CD154+ T cells at 4-way purity. Blood was drawn into EDTA vacutainers and was processed by Ficoll gradient within 1-24 hours. The method behind the library was single-cell sequencing. For sequencing, an Illumina NovaSeq 6000 was employed. For cell capture and library preparation, the team used the BD Rhapsody Targeted mRNA and AbSeq Reagent Kit in a microwell format. Libraries were prepared to cover TCR, sample tags, AbSeq, and targeted mRNA from the Human T-Cell Expression Panel plus custom TOX and TOX2 primers. Sequencing of the libraries was performed on an Illumina NovaSeq. Turning to the authors' computational methods: The analysis covered around 10,000 cells in total, of which 7,000 to 8,500 were CD8 T cells and approximately 4,500 were CD8 T cells with an identifiable TCR CDR3. The BD Rhapsody Targeted Analysis Pipeline, including V(D)J processing, was run on the Seven Bridges Genomics platform to process the raw data. Quality control, Sample Tag demultiplexing with Lex-BDSMK, clone identification with VDJ Explorer, and Seurat clustering were all done in SeqGeq 1.6.0. Clones making up <1% of CD8 T cells were classified as non-expanded, and clones making up >2.5% of the sample were classified as clonal expansions. The public reads were run again by TCRdb, first through fastp at Q25 and then through MiXCR, and only productive beta chains were kept. CDR3 protein sequences are deduplicated, and each keeps its most common genes and DNA. TCRdb, not the authors, supplied the V and J calls. For this sample there are about 21,000 distinct CDR3 sequences; about a third appear just once. The ten biggest clones cover less than 30% of the sample.

Between the V and J ends, shortened by 5 bases and 4 bases respectively, the junction contains 15 bases. From cysteine to phenylalanine, the CDR3 is 15 amino acids long. The CDR3 DNA has 45 bases and is translated from base 1. This clonotype was observed at least ten times. The specificity of this receptor is unknown. No much larger clonotype is one base removed from it; base qualities were not supplied. This material consisted of CMV peptide-activated CD4+ and CD8+ T cells sorted from blood, taken at five time points, pooled. Sample cell subset or site, as interpreted from the label and publication: sorted CD8+CD137+ and CD4+CD154+ T cells after roughly 12 h CMV IE-1 peptide stimulation. This sequence originates from a female donor who had a heart transplant and CMV viremia. This chain joins TRBV12-3 or TRBV12-4 to TRBJ1-5, with a tentative D gene TRBD1 over 5 matching bases. The CDR3 loop reads CASSPRVTGNQPQHF. The nucleotide sequence reads as follows: TGTGCCAGCAGTCCCAGGGTGACGGGGAATCAGCCCCAGCATTTT.